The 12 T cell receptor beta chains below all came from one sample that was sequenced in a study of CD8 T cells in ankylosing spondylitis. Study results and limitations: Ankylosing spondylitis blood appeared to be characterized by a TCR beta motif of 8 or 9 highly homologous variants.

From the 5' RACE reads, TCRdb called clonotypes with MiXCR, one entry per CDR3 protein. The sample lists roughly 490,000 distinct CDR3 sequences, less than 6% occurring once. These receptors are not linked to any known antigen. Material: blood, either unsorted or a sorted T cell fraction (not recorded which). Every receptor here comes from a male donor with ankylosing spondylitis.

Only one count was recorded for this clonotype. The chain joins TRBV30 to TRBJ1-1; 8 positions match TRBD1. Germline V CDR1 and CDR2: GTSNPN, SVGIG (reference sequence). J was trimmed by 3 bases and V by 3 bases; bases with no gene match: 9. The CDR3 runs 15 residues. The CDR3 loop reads CAWRSRTGSDTEAFF. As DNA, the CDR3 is TGTGCCTGGAGAAGCCGGACAGGGTCGGACACTGAAGCTTTCTTT. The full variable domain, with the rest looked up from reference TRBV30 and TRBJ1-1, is SQTIHQWPATLVQPVGSPLSLECTVEGTSNPNLYWYRQAAGRGLQLLFYSVGIGQISSEVPQNLSASRPQDRQFILSSKKLLLSDSGFYLCAWRSRTGSDTEAFFGQGTRLTVV.

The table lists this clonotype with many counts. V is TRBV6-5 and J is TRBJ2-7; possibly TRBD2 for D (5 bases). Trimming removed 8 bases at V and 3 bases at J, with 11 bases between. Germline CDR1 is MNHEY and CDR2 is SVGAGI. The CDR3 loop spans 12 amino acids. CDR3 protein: CASAGRGYEQYF. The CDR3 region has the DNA TGTGCCAGCGCGGGCCGAGGCTACGAGCAGTACTTC.

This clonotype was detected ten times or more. In DNA, the CDR3 is TGTGCCAGCAGCTGGCAGGGGGTAAGGGAGACCCAGTACTTC. This encodes CASSWQGVRETQYF. The chain employs TRBV5-6 and TRBJ2-5; 7 bases map to TRBD1. The V gene's germline CDR1 is SGHDT and CDR2 YYEEEE. J was trimmed by 5 bases and V by 3 bases; bases with no gene match: 7. The CDR3 covers 14 residues.

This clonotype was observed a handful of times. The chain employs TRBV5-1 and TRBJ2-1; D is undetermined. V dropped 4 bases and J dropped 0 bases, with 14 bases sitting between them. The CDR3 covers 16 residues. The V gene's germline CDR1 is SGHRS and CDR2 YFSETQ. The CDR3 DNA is TGCGCCAGCAGCCCCCAGGCGGCCCACTCCTACAATGAGCAGTTCTTC. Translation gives CASSPQAAHSYNEQFF.

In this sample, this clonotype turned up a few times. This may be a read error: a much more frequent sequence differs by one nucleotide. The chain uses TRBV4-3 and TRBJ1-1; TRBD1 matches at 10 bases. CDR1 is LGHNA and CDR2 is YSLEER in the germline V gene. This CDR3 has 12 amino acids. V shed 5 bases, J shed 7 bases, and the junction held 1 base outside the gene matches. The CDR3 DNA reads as TGCGCCAGCAGCGGGACAGGGGTTGAAGCTTTCTTT. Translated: CASSGTGVEAFF.

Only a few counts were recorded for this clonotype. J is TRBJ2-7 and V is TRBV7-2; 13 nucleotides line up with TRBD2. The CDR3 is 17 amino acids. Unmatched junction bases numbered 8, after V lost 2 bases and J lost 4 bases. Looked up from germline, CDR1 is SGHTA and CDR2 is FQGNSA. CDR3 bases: TGTGCCAGCAGCTTAACTAGCGGGAGGGCCATTGGGTACGAGCAGTACTTC. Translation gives CASSLTSGRAIGYEQYF.

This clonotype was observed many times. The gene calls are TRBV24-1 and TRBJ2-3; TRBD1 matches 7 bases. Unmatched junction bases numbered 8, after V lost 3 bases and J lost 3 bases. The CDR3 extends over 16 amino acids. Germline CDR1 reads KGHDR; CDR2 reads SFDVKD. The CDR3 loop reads CATSDKGKQGTDTQYF. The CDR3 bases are TGTGCCACCAGTGATAAGGGGAAACAGGGGACAGATACGCAGTATTTT.

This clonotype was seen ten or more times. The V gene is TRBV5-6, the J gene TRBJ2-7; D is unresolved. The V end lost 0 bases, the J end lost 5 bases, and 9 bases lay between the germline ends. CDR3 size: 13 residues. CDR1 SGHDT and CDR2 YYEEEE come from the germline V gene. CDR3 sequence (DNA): TGTGCCAGCAGCTTGGCCAGCATCCACGAGCAGTACTTC. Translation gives CASSLASIHEQYF.

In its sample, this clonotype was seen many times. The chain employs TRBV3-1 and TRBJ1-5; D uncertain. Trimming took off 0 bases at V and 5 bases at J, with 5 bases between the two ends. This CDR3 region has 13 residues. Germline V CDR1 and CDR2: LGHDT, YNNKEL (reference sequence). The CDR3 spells CASSQDADQPQHF. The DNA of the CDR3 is TGTGCCAGCAGCCAAGATGCAGATCAGCCCCAGCATTTT.

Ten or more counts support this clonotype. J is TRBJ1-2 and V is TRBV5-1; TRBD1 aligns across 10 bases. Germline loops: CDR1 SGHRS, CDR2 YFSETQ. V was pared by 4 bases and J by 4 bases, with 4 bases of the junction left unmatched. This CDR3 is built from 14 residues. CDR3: CASSPDRGTYGYTF. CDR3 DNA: TGCGCCAGCAGCCCGGACAGGGGGACCTATGGCTACACCTTC.

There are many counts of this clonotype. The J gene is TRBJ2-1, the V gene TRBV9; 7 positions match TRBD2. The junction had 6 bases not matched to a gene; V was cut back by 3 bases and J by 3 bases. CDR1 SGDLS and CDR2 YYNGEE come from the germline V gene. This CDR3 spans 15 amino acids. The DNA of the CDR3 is TGTGCCAGCAGCGCCGACGGCGGGGGCTACAATGAGCAGTTCTTC. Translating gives CASSADGGGYNEQFF.

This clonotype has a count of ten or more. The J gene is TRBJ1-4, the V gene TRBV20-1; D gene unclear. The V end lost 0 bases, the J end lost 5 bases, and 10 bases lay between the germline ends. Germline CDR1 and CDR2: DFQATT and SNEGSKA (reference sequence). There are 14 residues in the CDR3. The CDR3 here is CSAREASWNEKLFF. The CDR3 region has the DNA TGCAGTGCTAGAGAGGCCAGTTGGAATGAAAAACTGTTTTTT.